The sequence of this T cell receptor beta chain was determined in a study of cytomegalovirus exposure and HLA in healthy donors. Whole-study context: HLA-typed donors were the source of approximately 85 million unique TCRs, which an early data release held. Across under 450 genotyped donors, just over 80% landed in the Caucasian-associated ancestry cluster. Study-wide points: Per a later analysis, HLA-associated TCR beta chains showed more clonal expansion than other, equally common TCR beta chains. Links to common viral pathogens appeared, in a later analysis, for several of the most significant clusters.

About this clone itself: Antigen specificity is unknown.

PCR involved 60 Vbeta and 13 Jbeta primers. Using immunoSEQ multiplex PCR, the repertoire was profiled, and TCRdb retains in-frame clones only, with some absent. The table records roughly 66,000 clones, over 60% of them present only once. The clonotype was recovered from a woman aged 50 to 60 in good health and CMV-seronegative. Sequenced input: PBMCs.

CDR3 sequence (DNA): TGTGCCAGCAGCGCCGTTAGCGGGTCATTTCTACCCGATACGCAGTATTTT. Translating it yields CASSAVSGSFLPDTQYF. The rearrangement joins TRBV5-6 to TRBJ2-3, with 7 bases fitting TRBD2. Unmatched junction bases numbered 17, after V lost 4 bases and J lost 6 bases. The CDR3 covers 17 residues. Germline values: CDR1 SGHDT, CDR2 YYEEEE.